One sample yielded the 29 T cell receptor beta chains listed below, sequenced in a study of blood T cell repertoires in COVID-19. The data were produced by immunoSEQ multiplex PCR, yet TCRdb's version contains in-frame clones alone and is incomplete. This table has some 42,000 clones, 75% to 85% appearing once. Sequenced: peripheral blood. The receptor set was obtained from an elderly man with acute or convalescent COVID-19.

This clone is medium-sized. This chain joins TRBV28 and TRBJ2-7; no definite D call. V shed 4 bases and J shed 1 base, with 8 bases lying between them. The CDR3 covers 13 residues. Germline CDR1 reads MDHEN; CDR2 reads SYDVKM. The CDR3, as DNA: TGTGCCAGCAGTTCCGACGGGTCCTACGAGCAGTACTTC. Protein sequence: CASSSDGSYEQYF.

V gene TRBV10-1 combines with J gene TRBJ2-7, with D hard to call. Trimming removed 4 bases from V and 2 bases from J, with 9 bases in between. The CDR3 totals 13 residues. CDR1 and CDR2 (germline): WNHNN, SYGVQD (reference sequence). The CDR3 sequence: CASSAVDPYEQYF. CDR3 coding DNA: TGCGCCAGCAGTGCGGTCGATCCCTACGAGCAGTACTTC.

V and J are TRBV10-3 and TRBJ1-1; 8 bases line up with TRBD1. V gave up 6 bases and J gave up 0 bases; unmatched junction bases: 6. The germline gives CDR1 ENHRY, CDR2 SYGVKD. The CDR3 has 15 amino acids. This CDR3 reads CAIRETGAMNTEAFF. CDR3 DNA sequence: TGTGCCATCAGGGAGACAGGGGCGATGAACACTGAAGCTTTCTTT.

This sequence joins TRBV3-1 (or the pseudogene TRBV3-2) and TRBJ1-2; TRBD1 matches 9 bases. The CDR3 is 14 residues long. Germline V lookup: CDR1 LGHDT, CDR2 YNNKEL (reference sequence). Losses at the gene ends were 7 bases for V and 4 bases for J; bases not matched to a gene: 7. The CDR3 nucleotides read TGTGCCAGCATTAACAGGGGGCCGAGCTATGGCTACACCTTC. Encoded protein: CASINRGPSYGYTF.

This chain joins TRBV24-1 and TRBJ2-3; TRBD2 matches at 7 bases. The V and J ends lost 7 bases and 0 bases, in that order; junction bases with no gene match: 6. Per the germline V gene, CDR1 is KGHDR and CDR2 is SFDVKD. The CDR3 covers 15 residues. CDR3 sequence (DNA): TGTGCCACCAGGTTAGCGGGCCCTAGCACAGATACGCAGTATTTT. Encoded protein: CATRLAGPSTDTQYF.

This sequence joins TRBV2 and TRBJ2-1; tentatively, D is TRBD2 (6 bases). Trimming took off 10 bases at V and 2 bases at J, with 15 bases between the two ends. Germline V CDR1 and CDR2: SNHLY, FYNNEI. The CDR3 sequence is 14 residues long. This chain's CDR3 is CATVGEATYNEQFF. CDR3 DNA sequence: TGTGCCACCGTCGGGGAGGCCACCTACAATGAGCAGTTCTTC. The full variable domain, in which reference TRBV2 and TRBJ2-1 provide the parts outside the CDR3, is EPEVTQTPSHQVTQMGQEVILRCVPISNHLYFYWYRQILGQKVEFLVSFYNNEISEKSEIFDDQFSVERPDGSNFTLKIRSTKLEDSAMYFCATVGEATYNEQFFGPGTRLTVL.

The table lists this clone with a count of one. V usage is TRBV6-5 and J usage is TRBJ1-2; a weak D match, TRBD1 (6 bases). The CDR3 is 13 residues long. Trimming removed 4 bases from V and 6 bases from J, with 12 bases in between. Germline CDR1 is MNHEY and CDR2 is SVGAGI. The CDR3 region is CASSSQGHNGYTF. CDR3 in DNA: TGTGCCAGCAGTTCCCAGGGACACAATGGCTACACCTTC.

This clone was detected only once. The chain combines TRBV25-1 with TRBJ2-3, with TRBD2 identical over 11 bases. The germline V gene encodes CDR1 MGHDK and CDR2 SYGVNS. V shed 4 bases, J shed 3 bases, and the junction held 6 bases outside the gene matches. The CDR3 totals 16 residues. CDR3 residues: CASSALSGRGTDTQYF. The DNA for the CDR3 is TGTGCCAGCAGTGCCCTTAGCGGGAGGGGTACAGATACGCAGTATTTT.

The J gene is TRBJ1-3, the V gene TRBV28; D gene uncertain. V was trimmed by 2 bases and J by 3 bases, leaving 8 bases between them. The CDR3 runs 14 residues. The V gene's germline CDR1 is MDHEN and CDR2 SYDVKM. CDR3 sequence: CASSLGLSGNTIYF. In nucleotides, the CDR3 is TGTGCCAGCAGTTTAGGGCTAAGTGGAAACACCATATATTTT. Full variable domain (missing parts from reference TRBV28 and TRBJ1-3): DVKVTQSSRYLVKRTGEKVFLECVQDMDHENMFWYRQDPGLGLRLIYFSYDVKMKEKGDIPEGYSVSREKKERFSLILESASTNQTSMYLCASSLGLSGNTIYFGEGSWLTVV.

DNA for the CDR3: TGTGCCAGCAGCCAAGACCTAGCGGGAGATACGCAGTATTTT. Encoded protein: CASSQDLAGDTQYF. The V gene is TRBV14, the J gene TRBJ2-3, with 8 bases identical to TRBD2. CDR1 and CDR2 from the germline V gene are SGHDN and FVKESK. V lost 0 bases and J lost 5; bases outside the gene matches: 1. The CDR3 contains 14 residues.

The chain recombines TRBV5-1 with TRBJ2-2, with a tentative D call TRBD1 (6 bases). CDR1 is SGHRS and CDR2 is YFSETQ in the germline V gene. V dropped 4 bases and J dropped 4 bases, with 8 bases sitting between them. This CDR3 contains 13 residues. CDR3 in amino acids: CASSVRGTGELFF. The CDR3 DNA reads TGCGCCAGCAGCGTCAGGGGCACCGGGGAGCTGTTTTTT.

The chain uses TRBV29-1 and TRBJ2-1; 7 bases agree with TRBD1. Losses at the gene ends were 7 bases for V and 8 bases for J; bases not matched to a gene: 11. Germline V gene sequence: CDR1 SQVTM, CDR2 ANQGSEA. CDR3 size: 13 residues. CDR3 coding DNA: TGCAGCGCGCCGTCACAGGGGCGGCATGAGCAGTTCTTC. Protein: CSAPSQGRHEQFF.

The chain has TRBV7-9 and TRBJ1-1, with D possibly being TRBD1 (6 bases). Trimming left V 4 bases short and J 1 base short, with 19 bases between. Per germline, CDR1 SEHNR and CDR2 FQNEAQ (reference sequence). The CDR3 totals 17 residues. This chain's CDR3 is CASSWIALRGTNTEAFF. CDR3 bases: TGTGCCAGCAGCTGGATAGCCTTAAGGGGGACGAACACTGAAGCTTTCTTT.

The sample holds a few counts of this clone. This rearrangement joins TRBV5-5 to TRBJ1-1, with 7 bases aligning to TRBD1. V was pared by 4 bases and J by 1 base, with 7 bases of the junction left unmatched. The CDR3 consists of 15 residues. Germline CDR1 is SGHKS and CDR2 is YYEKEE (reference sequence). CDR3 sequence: CASSTTGSGNTEAFF. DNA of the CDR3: TGTGCCAGCAGCACGACAGGGAGTGGGAACACTGAAGCTTTCTTT.

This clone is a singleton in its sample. CDR3 nucleotide sequence: TGTGCCAGCAGCCCCCGGGGTAGCGGGGGGGGGAACACCGGGGAGCTGTTTTTT. Encoded protein: CASSPRGSGGGNTGELFF. The chain carries TRBV7-3 and TRBJ2-2, with 11 nucleotides matching TRBD2. Germline V gene lookup returns CDR1 SGHTA and CDR2 FQGTGA. V lost 5 bases, J lost 1 base, and 9 bases stayed unmatched. CDR3 size: 18 residues.

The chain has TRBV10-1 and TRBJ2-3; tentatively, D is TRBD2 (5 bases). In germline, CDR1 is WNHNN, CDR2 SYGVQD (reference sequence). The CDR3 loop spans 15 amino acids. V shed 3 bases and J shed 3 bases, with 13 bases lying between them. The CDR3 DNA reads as TGCGCCAGCAGTGATGGAGGAGGTTGGACAGATACGCAGTATTTT. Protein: CASSDGGGWTDTQYF.

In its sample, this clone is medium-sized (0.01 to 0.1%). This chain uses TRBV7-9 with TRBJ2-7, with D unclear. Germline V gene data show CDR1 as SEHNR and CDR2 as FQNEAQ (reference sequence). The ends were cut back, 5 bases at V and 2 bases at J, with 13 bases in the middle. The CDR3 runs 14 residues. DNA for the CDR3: TGTGCCAGCAGCCATCCAACATCGCCCTACGAGCAGTACTTC. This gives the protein CASSHPTSPYEQYF.

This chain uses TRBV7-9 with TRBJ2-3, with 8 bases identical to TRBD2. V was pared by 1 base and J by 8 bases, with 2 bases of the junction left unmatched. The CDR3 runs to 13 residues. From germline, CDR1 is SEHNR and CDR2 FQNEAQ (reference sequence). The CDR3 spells CASSLGTSGTQYF. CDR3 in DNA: TGTGCCAGCAGCTTAGGAACTAGCGGTACGCAGTATTTT.

The CDR3 DNA reads as TGCGCCAGCAACCGAGCGGGAGAAGAGACCCAGTACTTC. Its translation: CASNRAGEETQYF. The gene calls are TRBV10-2 and TRBJ2-5, with 8 positions matching TRBD2. The germline CDR1 and CDR2 sequences are WSHSY and SAAADI. This CDR3 has 13 residues. The V gene end was trimmed by 7 bases and the J gene end by 3 bases; junction bases not matched to a gene: 4.

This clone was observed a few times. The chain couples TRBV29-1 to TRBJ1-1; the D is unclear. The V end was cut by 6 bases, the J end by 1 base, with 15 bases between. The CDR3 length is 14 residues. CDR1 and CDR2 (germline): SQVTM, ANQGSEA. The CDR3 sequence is CSVDLAGGNTEAFF. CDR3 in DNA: TGCAGCGTCGACCTGGCGGGAGGGAACACTGAAGCTTTCTTT.

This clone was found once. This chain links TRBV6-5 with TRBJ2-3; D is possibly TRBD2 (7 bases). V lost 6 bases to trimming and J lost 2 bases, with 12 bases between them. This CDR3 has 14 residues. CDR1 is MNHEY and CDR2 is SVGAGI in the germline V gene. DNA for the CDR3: TGTGCCAGCAGGGGGGGGGCGTACACAGATACGCAGTATTTT. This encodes CASRGGAYTDTQYF.

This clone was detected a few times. The CDR3 nucleotides are TGCAGCGTTGAACTAGCGGGGGCTAATATTGAACACGAATACACAGATACGCAGTATTTT. Translation: CSVELAGANIEHEYTDTQYF. The rearrangement uses TRBV29-1 and TRBJ2-3; 10 nucleotides line up with TRBD2. Germline V gene sequence: CDR1 SQVTM, CDR2 ANQGSEA. The CDR3 spans 20 residues. The V segment lost 2 bases and the J segment 2 bases; nucleotides outside the gene matches: 19.

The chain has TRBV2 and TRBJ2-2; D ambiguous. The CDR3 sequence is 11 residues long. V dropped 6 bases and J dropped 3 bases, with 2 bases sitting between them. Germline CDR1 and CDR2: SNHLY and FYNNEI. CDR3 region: CASSYTGELFF. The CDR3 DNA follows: TGTGCCAGCAGCTACACCGGGGAGCTGTTTTTT.

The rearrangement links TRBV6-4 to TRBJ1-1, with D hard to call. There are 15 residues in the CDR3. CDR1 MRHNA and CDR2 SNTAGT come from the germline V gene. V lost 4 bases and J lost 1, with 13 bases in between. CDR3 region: CASSARQTGNTEAFF. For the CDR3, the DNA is TGTGCCAGCAGTGCCCGACAAACCGGGAACACTGAAGCTTTCTTT.

For the CDR3, the DNA is TGCGCCAGCAGCTTGGGACAGCGATACTATGGCTACACCTTC. This translates into CASSLGQRYYGYTF. This chain connects TRBV5-1 to TRBJ1-2, with D possibly matching TRBD1 (5 bases). The CDR3 contains 14 residues. Germline CDR1 is SGHRS and CDR2 is YFSETQ. V was cut by 0 bases and J by 3 bases, with 9 bases left in between.

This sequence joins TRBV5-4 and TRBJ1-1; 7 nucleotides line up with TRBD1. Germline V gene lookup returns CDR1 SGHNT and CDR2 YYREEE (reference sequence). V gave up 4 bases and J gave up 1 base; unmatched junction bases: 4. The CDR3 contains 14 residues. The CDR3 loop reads CASSMDRQNTEAFF. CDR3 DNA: TGTGCCAGCAGCATGGACAGGCAGAACACTGAAGCTTTCTTT.

CDR3: CASSTRTGTEKLFF. CDR3 bases: TGCGCCAGCAGCACCCGGACAGGGACGGAAAAACTGTTTTTT. The chain employs TRBV4-1 and TRBJ1-4; 8 bases fit TRBD1. The V gene end was trimmed by 5 bases and the J gene end by 8 bases; junction bases not matched to a gene: 7. Germline-derived CDR1 and CDR2 are MGHRA and YSYEKL. The CDR3 is made up of 14 amino acids.

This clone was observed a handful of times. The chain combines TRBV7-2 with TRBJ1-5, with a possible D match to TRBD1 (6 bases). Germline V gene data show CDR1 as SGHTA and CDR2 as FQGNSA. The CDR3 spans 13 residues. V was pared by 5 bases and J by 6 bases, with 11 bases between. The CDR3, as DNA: TGTGCCAGCAGCGCTCAGGGGAGTCAGCCCCAGCATTTT. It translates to CASSAQGSQPQHF.

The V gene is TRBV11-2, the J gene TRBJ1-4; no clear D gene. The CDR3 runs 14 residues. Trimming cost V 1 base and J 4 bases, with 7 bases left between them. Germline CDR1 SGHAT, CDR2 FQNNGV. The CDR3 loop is CASSLGPLNEKLFF. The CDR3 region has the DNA TGTGCCAGCAGCTTAGGGCCGCTTAATGAAAAACTGTTTTTT.